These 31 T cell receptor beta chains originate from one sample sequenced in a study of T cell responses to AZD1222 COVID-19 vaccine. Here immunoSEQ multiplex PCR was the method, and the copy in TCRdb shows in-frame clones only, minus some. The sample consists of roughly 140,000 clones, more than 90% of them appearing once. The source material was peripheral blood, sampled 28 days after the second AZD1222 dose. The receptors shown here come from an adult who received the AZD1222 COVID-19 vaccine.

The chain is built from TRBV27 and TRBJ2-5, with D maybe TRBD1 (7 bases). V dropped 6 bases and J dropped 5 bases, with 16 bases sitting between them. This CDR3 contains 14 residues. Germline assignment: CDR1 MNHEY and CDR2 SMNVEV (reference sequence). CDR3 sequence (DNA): TGTGCCAGCAGCTGGGACTCAGGGGGTGAGACCCAGTACTTC. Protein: CASSWDSGGETQYF.

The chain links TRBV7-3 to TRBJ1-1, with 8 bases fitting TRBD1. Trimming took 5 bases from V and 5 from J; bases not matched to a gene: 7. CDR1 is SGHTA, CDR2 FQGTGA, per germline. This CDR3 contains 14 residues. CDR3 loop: CASSTGQGGTEAFF. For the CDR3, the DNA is TGTGCCAGCAGCACTGGACAGGGCGGGACTGAAGCTTTCTTT.

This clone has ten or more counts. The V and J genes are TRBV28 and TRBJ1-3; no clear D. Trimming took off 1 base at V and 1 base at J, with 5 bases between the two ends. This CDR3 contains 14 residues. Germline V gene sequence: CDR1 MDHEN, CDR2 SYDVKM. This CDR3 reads CASSLYVSGNTIYF. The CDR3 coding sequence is TGTGCCAGCAGTTTATACGTGTCTGGAAACACCATATATTTT.

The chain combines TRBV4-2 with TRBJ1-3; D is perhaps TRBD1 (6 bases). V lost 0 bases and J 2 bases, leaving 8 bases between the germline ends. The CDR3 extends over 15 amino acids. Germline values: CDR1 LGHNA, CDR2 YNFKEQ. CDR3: CASSQEGAPGNTIYF. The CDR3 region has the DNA TGTGCCAGCAGCCAAGAGGGGGCACCTGGAAACACCATATATTTT.

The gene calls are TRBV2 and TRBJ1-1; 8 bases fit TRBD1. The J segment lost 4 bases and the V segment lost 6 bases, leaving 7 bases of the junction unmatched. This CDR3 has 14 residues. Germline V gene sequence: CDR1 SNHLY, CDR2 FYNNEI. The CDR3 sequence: CASRGQAKFTEAFF. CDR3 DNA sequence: TGTGCCAGCAGGGGACAGGCTAAGTTCACTGAAGCTTTCTTT.

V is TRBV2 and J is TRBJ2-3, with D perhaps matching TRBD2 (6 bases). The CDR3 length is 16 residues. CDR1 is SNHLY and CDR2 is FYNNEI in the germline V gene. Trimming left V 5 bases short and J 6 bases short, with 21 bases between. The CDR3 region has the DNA TGTGCCAGCAGTCCTCCCCGACTAGATGTGGGGGATACGCAGTATTTT. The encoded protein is CASSPPRLDVGDTQYF.

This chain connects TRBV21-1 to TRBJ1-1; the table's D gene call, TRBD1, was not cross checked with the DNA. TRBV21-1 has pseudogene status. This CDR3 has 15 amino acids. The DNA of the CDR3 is TGTGCCAGCAGCAATCGGGACAGGTTGAACACTGAAGCTTTCTTT. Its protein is CASSNRDRLNTEAFF.

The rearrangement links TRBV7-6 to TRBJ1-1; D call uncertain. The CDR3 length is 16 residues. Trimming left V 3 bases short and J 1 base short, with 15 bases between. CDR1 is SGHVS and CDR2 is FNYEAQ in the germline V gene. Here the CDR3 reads CASSLGLLHPNTEAFF. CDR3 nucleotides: TGTGCCAGCAGCTTGGGTCTTTTACACCCGAACACTGAAGCTTTCTTT. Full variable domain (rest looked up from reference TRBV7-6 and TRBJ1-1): GAGVSQSPRYKVTKRGQDVALRCDPISGHVSLYWYRQALGQGPEFLTYFNYEAQQDKSGLPNDRFSAERPEGSISTLTIQRTEQRDSAMYRCASSLGLLHPNTEAFFGQGTRLTVV.

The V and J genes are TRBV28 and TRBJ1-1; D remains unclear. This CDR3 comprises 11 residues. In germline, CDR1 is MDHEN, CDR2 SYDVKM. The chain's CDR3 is CVAYQNTEAFF. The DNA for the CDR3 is TGTGTCGCCTATCAGAACACTGAAGCTTTCTTT.

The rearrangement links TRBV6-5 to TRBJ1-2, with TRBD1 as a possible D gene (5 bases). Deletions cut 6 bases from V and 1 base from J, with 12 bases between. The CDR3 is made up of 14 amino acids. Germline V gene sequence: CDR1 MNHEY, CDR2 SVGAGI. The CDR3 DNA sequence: TGTGCCAGCAGGACGAACAGGCTTAACTATGGCTACACCTTC. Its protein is CASRTNRLNYGYTF.

Here the CDR3 reads CASSSPGLAGSSGSDTQYF. CDR3 nucleotide sequence: TGTGCCAGTAGTTCCCCGGGACTAGCGGGGTCCTCGGGGTCAGATACGCAGTATTTT. The chain has TRBV19 and TRBJ2-3; 13 bases are shared with TRBD2. The V and J ends lost 5 bases and 4 bases, in that order; junction bases with no gene match: 15. There are 19 residues in the CDR3. Germline loops: CDR1 LNHDA, CDR2 SQIVND (reference sequence).

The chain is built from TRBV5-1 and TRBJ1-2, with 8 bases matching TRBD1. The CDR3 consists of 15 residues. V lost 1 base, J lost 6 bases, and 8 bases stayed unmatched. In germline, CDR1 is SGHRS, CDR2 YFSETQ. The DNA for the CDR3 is TGCGCCAGCAGCTTGTCTTACAGGGGGGAAAATGGCTACACCTTC. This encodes CASSLSYRGENGYTF.

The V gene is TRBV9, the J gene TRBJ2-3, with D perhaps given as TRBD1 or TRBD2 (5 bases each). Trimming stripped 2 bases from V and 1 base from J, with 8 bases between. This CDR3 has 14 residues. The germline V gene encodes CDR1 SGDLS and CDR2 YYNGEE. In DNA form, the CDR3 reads TGTGCCAGCAGCGTCCTGGGACGCACAGATACGCAGTATTTT. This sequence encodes CASSVLGRTDTQYF.

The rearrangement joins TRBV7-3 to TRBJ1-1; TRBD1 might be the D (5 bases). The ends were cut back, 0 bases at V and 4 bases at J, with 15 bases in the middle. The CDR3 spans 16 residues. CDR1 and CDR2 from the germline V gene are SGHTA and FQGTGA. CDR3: CASSLTGGISSTEAFF. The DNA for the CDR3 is TGTGCCAGCAGCTTAACGGGGGGAATTTCGAGCACTGAAGCTTTCTTT.

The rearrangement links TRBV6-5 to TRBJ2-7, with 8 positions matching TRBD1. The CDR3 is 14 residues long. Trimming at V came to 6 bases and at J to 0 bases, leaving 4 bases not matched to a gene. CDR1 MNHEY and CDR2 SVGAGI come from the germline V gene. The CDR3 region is CASRPGGNSYEQYF. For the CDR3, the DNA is TGTGCCAGCAGACCAGGGGGCAACTCCTACGAGCAGTACTTC.

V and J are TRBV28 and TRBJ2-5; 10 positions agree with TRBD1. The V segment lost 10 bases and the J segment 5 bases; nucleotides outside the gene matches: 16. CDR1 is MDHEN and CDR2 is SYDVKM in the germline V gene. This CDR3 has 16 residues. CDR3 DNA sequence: TGTGCCACCACCGCTCCGGGACAGGGGATTCGGGAGACCCAGTACTTC. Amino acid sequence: CATTAPGQGIRETQYF.

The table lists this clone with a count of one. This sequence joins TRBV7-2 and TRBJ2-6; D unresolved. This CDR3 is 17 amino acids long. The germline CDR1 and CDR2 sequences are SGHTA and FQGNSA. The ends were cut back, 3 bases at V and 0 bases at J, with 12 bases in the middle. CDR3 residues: CASSFQGRSSGANVLTF. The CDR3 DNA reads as TGTGCCAGCAGCTTCCAAGGACGGAGCTCTGGGGCCAACGTCCTGACTTTC.

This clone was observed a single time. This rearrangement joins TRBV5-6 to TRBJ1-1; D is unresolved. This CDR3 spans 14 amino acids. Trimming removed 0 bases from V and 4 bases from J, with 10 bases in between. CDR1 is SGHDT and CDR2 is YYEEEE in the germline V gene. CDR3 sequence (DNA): TGTGCCAGCAGCTTGGGGGGTAGCGGCACTGAAGCTTTCTTT. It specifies CASSLGGSGTEAFF.

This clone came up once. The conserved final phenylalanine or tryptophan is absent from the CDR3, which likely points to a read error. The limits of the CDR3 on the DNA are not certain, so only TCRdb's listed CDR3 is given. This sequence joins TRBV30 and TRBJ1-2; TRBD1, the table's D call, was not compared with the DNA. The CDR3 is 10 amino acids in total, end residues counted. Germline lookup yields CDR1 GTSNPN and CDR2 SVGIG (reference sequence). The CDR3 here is CAWSVGDRAH.

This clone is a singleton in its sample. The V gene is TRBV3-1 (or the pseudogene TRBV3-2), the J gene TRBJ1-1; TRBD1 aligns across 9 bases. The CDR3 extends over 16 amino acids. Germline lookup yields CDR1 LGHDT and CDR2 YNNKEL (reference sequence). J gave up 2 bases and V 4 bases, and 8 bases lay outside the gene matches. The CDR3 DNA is TGTGCCAGCAGCCGAGGACAGGGGAGAATTAACACTGAAGCTTTCTTT. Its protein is CASSRGQGRINTEAFF.

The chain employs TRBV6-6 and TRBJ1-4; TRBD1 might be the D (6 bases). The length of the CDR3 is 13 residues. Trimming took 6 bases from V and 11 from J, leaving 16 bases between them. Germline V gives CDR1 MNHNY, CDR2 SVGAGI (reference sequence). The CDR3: CASSRQAFGKLFF. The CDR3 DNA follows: TGTGCCAGCAGCCGACAGGCTTTTGGGAAACTGTTTTTT.

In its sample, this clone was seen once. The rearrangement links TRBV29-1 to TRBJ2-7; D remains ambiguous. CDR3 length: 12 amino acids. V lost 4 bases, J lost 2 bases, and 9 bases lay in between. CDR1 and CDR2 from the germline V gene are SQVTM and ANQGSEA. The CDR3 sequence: CSVVAPPYEQYF. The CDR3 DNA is TGCAGCGTTGTAGCCCCGCCCTACGAGCAGTACTTC.

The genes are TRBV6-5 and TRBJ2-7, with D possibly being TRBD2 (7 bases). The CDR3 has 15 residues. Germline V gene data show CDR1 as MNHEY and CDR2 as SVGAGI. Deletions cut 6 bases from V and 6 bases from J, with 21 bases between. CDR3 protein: CASSSRRGGASEQYF. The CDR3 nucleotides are TGTGCCAGCAGCTCCCGAAGAGGGGGGGCTAGCGAGCAGTACTTC.

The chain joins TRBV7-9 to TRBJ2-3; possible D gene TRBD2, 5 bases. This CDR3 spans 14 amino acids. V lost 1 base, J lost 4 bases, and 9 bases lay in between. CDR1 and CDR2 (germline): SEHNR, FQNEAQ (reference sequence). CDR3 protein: CASSLVVGADTQYF. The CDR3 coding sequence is TGTGCCAGCAGCTTAGTGGTGGGAGCAGATACGCAGTATTTT. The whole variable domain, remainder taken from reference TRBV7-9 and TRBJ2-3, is DTGVSQNPRHKITKRGQNVTFRCDPISEHNRLYWYRQTLGQGPEFLTYFQNEAQLEKSRLLSDRFSAERPKGSFSTLEIQRTEQGDSAMYLCASSLVVGADTQYFGPGTRLTVL.

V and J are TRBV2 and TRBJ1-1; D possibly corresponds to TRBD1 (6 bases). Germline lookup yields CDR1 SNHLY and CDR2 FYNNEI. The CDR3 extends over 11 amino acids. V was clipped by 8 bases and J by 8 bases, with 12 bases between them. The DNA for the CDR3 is TGTGCCAGCCATAGGACAGACGAAGCTTTCTTT. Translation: CASHRTDEAFF.

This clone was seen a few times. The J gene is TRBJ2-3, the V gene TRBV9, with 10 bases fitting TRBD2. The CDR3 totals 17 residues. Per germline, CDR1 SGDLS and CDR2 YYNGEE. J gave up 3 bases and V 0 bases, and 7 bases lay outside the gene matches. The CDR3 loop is CASSVVASGSLTDTQYF. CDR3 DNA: TGTGCCAGCAGCGTAGTGGCTAGCGGGAGTCTTACAGATACGCAGTATTTT.

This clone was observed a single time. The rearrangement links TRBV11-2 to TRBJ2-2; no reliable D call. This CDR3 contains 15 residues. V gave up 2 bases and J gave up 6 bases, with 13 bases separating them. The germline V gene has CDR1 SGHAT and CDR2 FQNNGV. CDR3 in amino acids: CASSLQELMAGELFF. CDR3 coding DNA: TGTGCCAGCAGCTTACAGGAATTGATGGCCGGGGAGCTGTTTTTT.

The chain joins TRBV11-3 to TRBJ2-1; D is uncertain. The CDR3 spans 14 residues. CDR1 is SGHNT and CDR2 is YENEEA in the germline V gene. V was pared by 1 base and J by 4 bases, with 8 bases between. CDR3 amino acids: CASSLGPAYNEQFF. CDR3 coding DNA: TGTGCCAGCAGCTTAGGCCCGGCTTACAATGAGCAGTTCTTC.

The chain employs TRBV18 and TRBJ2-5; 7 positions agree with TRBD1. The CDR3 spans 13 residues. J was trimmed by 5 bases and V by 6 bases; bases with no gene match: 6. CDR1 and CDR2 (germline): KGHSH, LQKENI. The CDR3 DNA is TGTGCCAGCTCCCCTGGGACAGTCGAGACCCAGTACTTC. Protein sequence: CASSPGTVETQYF.

CDR3 in amino acids: CASSQVLAGVETQYF. The CDR3 DNA sequence: TGTGCCAGCAGCCAAGTCTTAGCGGGGGTGGAGACCCAGTACTTC. The V gene is TRBV3-1 (or the pseudogene TRBV3-2), the J gene TRBJ2-5, with 9 bases lining up with TRBD2. Germline lookup yields CDR1 LGHDT and CDR2 YNNKEL (reference sequence). With V trimmed by 1 base and J by 5 bases, 5 bases remained unmatched. The CDR3 has 15 amino acids.

The CDR3 loop is CASSRGAYEQYF. For the CDR3, the DNA is TGTGCCAGCAGCCGTGGCGCCTACGAGCAGTACTTC. The gene calls are TRBV28 and TRBJ2-7, with D uncertain. V gave up 6 bases and J gave up 2 bases, with 8 bases separating them. The CDR3 is 12 residues long. Germline lookup yields CDR1 MDHEN and CDR2 SYDVKM.